This T cell receptor beta chain was sequenced for a study of T cell responses to AZD1222 COVID-19 vaccine (TCRdb year 2021). Turning to the overall study: AZD1222 recipients given second doses at about 4 weeks or at about 12 weeks were pooled, since spike-specific TCR depth and breadth were not found to differ between the two schedules. A total of over 230 trial participants underwent TCR sequencing, of whom 207 had received two doses of AZD1222 and roughly 26 had received two doses of the MenACWY control vaccine. Trial participants were enrolled into age subgroups of 18-55, 56-69 and 70-plus years, which contained around 150, 28 and 57 TCR-sequenced participants, respectively. What the study reported, not specific to this receptor: Vaccine-associated CD4 TCRs spanned the whole spike protein, with dominant responses in regions 160-218 and 743-854. Reportedly, close to half of the unique spike-specific TCRs recognized epitopes lying outside the regions that are mutated in the B.1.351 and B.1.1.7 variants. Spike-specific TCR breadth and depth rose significantly after two AZD1222 doses compared with day 0 and with MenACWY recipients. Participants were mostly white British and included more females than males, and it was suggested by the authors that clonal diversity may have been underestimated. In the small 56-69-year group, the increase in depth fell short of significance, most likely because of low power. Conclusions about previously exposed vaccinees were limited because only six AZD1222 recipients were SARS-CoV-2 seropositive at baseline. Because no samples from the day 14 peak response were available, repertoires could be characterized only after the peak T cell response.

Reading the label with the study, this specimen's time point is: baseline before first vaccination. The vaccinee samples were drawn from two UK trials, COV001 and COV002, one of which was a single-blind randomized controlled phase 2/3 trial testing AZD1222 (ChAdOx1 nCoV-19) in healthy adults. Trial participant PBMC samples were collected at day 0 and day 28 after the second dose for TCRbeta chain sequencing. With regard to this clone: It lacks a known antigen. Within one base of it there is no much larger clone, and no base qualities were kept.

The CDR3 regions of human TCRbeta chains were subjected to immunosequencing. From the authors' description of their analysis: TCRs in the repertoires were compared against a reference library of SARS-CoV-2-specific TCRs that had been generated with the MIRA antigen-specificity platform. Breadth was defined as the fraction of unique TCRs that were SARS-CoV-2-associated, and depth was defined as the fraction of total T cells that were SARS-CoV-2-associated. Each spike-specific TCR was assigned to its reactive spike region and to a CD4 or CD8 class using the MIRA data. Log10-transformed breadth and depth values were compared by one-way ANOVA with Sidak's multiple comparisons tests. The clones in this table, taken by TCRdb from immuneACCESS, are in-frame only. Not every clone is retained; where verified, under half of the shortfall comes from an unresolved V gene, and the cause of the rest is unknown. V, J and clone size are those of that table, while D and trimming were read from the DNA. The sample has about 140,000 clones on record, about nine tenths of them singletons. Around 3.5% of the sample rests with the top ten.

From the cysteine up to the phenylalanine, the CDR3 has a length of 12 residues. Of all the DNA, just the CDR3 is kept, 36 bases in frame from base 1. The junction carries 5 bases between V and J, which are trimmed by 5 bases and 1 base respectively. CDR1 and CDR2 were assigned from the germline V gene as SGHAT and FQNNGV. This material consisted of peripheral blood, taken on day 0 of AZD1222 vaccination. The clonotype originates from an adult in good health. This chain is built from TRBV11-2 and TRBJ1-1; no D gene can be assigned with confidence. Here is the DNA: TGTGCCAGCAGCAGACAGAACACTGAAGCTTTCTTT. This gives the protein CASSRQNTEAFF.